This T cell receptor beta chain was identified during a study of blood T cell repertoires in COVID-19. Profiled with immunoSEQ multiplex PCR; TCRdb holds only in-frame clones, not every one. The sample carries some 330,000 clones, 87% recorded once. This CDR3 has 14 residues. Germline CDR1 and CDR2: SGHRS and YFSETQ. V gave up 1 base and J gave up 7 bases; unmatched junction bases: 6. Sequencing input: PBMCs or T cells enriched from blood (not recorded which). The rearrangement joins TRBV5-1 to TRBJ1-2; 8 bases are shared with TRBD1. The source is a man between 35 and 55 years old in a cohort exposed to, infected with or recovered from COVID-19 (not recorded which). DNA of the CDR3: TGCGCCAGCAGCTTGTCACAGGGGGATACTGGCTACACCTTC. It specifies CASSLSQGDTGYTF.